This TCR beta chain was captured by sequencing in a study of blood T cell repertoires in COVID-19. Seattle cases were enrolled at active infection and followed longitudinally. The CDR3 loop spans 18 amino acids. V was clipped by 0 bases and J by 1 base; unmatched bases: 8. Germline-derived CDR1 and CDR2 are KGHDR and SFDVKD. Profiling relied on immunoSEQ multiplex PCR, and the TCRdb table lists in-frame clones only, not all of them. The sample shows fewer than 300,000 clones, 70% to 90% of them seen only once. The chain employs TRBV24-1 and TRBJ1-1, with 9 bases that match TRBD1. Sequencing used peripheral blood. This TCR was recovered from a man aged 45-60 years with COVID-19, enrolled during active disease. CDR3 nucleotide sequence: TGTGCCACCAGTGATTTGGCTGGACAGGGGCTACCGAACACTGAAGCTTTCTTT. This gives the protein CATSDLAGQGLPNTEAFF.